Below, 18 T cell receptor beta chains from the same sample are listed, as sequenced in a study of blood T cell repertoires in COVID-19. Clones were sequenced by immunoSEQ multiplex PCR, and TCRdb holds only the in-frame ones, with some missing. The table records some 400,000 clones, 85% to 90% of them present only once. The sequencing input was peripheral blood. The origin of the receptors is a human donor in a cohort sampled during active COVID-19.

This chain uses TRBV7-2 with TRBJ1-6, with no clear D. V was shortened by 6 bases and J by 6 bases, with 15 bases between the two germline ends. Germline values: CDR1 SGHTA, CDR2 FQGNSA. The CDR3 is made up of 15 amino acids. As DNA, the CDR3 is TGTGCCAGCAGTCCCACTGGAGGTGGTAATTCACCCCTCCACTTT. This sequence encodes CASSPTGGGNSPLHF.

The V and J genes are TRBV6-1 and TRBJ2-5; 10 bases map to TRBD2. V lost 3 bases to trimming and J lost 6 bases; unmatched junction nucleotides: 10. The CDR3 has 16 amino acids. Germline V gene sequence: CDR1 MNHNS, CDR2 SASEGT. CDR3 residues: CASSDPPAGGVKTQYF. CDR3 DNA: TGTGCCAGCAGTGACCCCCCAGCGGGGGGGGTCAAGACCCAGTACTTC.

This clone was seen only once. The rearrangement uses TRBV9 and TRBJ2-1, with D possibly TRBD2 on 6 matching bases. V shed 0 bases and J shed 0 bases, with 13 bases lying between them. The CDR3 runs 17 residues. Germline CDR1 is SGDLS and CDR2 is YYNGEE. This CDR3 reads CASSVGHGGSSYNEQFF. The CDR3 nucleotides read TGTGCCAGCAGCGTAGGTCACGGGGGAAGCTCCTACAATGAGCAGTTCTTC.

The rearrangement joins TRBV3-1 (or the pseudogene TRBV3-2) to TRBJ1-2; D gene uncertain. Germline-derived CDR1 and CDR2 are LGHDT and YNNKEL (reference sequence). Trimming removed 3 bases from V and 8 bases from J, with 16 bases in between. The CDR3 loop spans 14 amino acids. This CDR3 reads CASSQDGLLGGYTF. The CDR3 coding sequence is TGTGCCAGCAGCCAGGACGGACTCCTGGGCGGCTACACCTTC.

This rearrangement joins TRBV10-3 to TRBJ1-2; D not resolved. Trimming removed 0 bases at V and 2 bases at J, with 13 bases between. The CDR3 runs to 16 residues. The germline gives CDR1 ENHRY, CDR2 SYGVKD. Here the CDR3 DNA reads TGTGCCATCAGTGAGTCGATTGGATCCGGGAACTATGGCTACACCTTC. Translating gives CAISESIGSGNYGYTF.

The V and J genes are TRBV4-1 and TRBJ2-7; 7 bases fit TRBD1. The CDR3 extends over 15 amino acids. Germline assignment: CDR1 MGHRA and CDR2 YSYEKL. V dropped 6 bases and J dropped 2; count of bases not matched to a gene: 10. The DNA for the CDR3 is TGCGCCAGCAGTCTCAGGGACAGTTACACCTACGAGCAGTACTTC. Amino acid sequence: CASSLRDSYTYEQYF.

This chain joins TRBV7-9 and TRBJ2-7; 7 bases line up with TRBD1. The CDR3 consists of 14 residues. Germline CDR1 reads SEHNR; CDR2 reads FQNEAQ (reference sequence). Unmatched junction bases numbered 6, after V lost 5 bases and J lost 2 bases. CDR3 sequence: CASSPGTATYEQYF. The CDR3, as DNA: TGTGCCAGCAGCCCGGGGACAGCAACCTACGAGCAGTACTTC.

The chain couples TRBV28 to TRBJ1-4, with 12 bases aligning to TRBD1. Germline V gene sequence: CDR1 MDHEN, CDR2 SYDVKM. V gave up 5 bases and J gave up 7 bases; unmatched junction bases: 8. This CDR3 comprises 16 residues. DNA of the CDR3: TGTGCCAGCAGTGTCCCGGGACAGGGGGCAATTGAAAAACTGTTTTTT. It translates to CASSVPGQGAIEKLFF.

The V gene is TRBV9, the J gene TRBJ2-3, with TRBD2 matching 9 bases. V lost 0 bases and J lost 5; bases outside the gene matches: 10. The CDR3 runs to 17 residues. Germline V lookup: CDR1 SGDLS, CDR2 YYNGEE. The CDR3 region has the DNA TGTGCCAGCAGCGTAGGGATAGCGGGGGACATACAAGATACGCAGTATTTT. Amino acids: CASSVGIAGDIQDTQYF.

The genes are TRBV13 and TRBJ2-5, with no clear D. Trimming took off 5 bases at V and 2 bases at J, with 12 bases between the two ends. This CDR3 is built from 14 residues. From germline, CDR1 is PRHDT and CDR2 FYEKMQ (reference sequence). CDR3 amino acids: CASSLTGLQETQYF. CDR3 in DNA: TGTGCCAGCAGCCTCACCGGGTTACAAGAGACCCAGTACTTC.

The chain recombines TRBV25-1 with TRBJ1-1, with 8 bases lining up with TRBD1. CDR1 is MGHDK, CDR2 SYGVNS, per germline. CDR3 length: 15 amino acids. Trimming took 1 base from V and 1 from J; bases not matched to a gene: 2. The CDR3 reads CASSELGTGNTEAFF. The CDR3 coding sequence is TGTGCCAGCAGTGAATTAGGGACAGGGAACACTGAAGCTTTCTTT.

DNA of the CDR3: TGTGCCAGCGGGGGGTGGGGGACGGATGGCTACACCTTC. Translation: CASGGWGTDGYTF. The chain combines TRBV12-3 or TRBV12-4 with TRBJ1-2; D might be TRBD1 (5 bases). V was trimmed by 8 bases and J by 6 bases, leaving 16 bases between them. The length of the CDR3 is 13 residues.

This clone has a single count. As DNA, the CDR3 is TGTGCCAGCAGTTTAACAGGGAGAATCAAAAACATTCAGTACTTC. It encodes CASSLTGRIKNIQYF. V gene TRBV27 combines with J gene TRBJ2-4; weak D call: TRBD1 (6 bases). The V gene's germline CDR1 is MNHEY and CDR2 SMNVEV (reference sequence). Trimming removed 2 bases from V and 3 bases from J, with 11 bases in between. The CDR3 consists of 15 residues.

This clone was seen once. The gene calls are TRBV9 and TRBJ1-2, with 10 bases aligning to TRBD1. V lost 6 bases and J lost 8; bases outside the gene matches: 13. The germline V gene encodes CDR1 SGDLS and CDR2 YYNGEE. There are 15 residues in the CDR3. CDR3: CASTLNPGQGRGYTF. CDR3 bases: TGTGCCAGCACGCTAAACCCGGGACAGGGGCGCGGCTACACCTTC.

V gene TRBV13 combines with J gene TRBJ2-1; possibly TRBD1 for D (5 bases). CDR3 length equals 15 residues. V was cut by 8 bases and J by 7 bases, with 21 bases left in between. The germline V gene encodes CDR1 PRHDT and CDR2 FYEKMQ (reference sequence). CDR3 nucleotide sequence: TGTGCCAGCGCCCCGCTGGGGCGCCTGAGGAATGAGCAGTTCTTC. Its protein product is CASAPLGRLRNEQFF. Together with reference TRBV13 and TRBJ2-1, the CDR3 gives the full variable domain: AAGVIQSPRHLIKEKRETATLKCYPIPRHDTVYWYQQGPGQDPQFLISFYEKMQSDKGSIPDRFSAQQFSDYHSELNMSSLELGDSALYFCASAPLGRLRNEQFFGPGTRLTVL.

This sequence joins TRBV19 and TRBJ2-7; 8 bases agree with TRBD1. Germline values: CDR1 LNHDA, CDR2 SQIVND (reference sequence). V was pared by 5 bases and J by 3 bases, with 3 bases of the junction left unmatched. This CDR3 spans 13 amino acids. The CDR3: CASSAGQGYEQYF. DNA for the CDR3: TGTGCCAGTAGTGCTGGACAGGGCTACGAGCAGTACTTC.

The rearrangement uses TRBV6-1 and TRBJ1-1; D is unclear. The V end was cut by 3 bases, the J end by 1 base, with 6 bases between. Germline CDR1 is MNHNS and CDR2 is SASEGT. There are 13 residues in the CDR3. CDR3 residues: CASSDAGNTEAFF. The CDR3 DNA reads as TGTGCCAGCAGTGACGCAGGGAACACTGAAGCTTTCTTT.

The chain combines TRBV28 with TRBJ2-7; possible D gene TRBD1, 5 bases. This CDR3 is built from 14 residues. The ends were cut back, 3 bases at V and 2 bases at J, with 11 bases in the middle. CDR1 is MDHEN, CDR2 SYDVKM, per germline. CDR3 in DNA: TGTGCCAGCAGTTTCGGGCAGGGCCCCTACGAGCAGTACTTC. Residues: CASSFGQGPYEQYF.